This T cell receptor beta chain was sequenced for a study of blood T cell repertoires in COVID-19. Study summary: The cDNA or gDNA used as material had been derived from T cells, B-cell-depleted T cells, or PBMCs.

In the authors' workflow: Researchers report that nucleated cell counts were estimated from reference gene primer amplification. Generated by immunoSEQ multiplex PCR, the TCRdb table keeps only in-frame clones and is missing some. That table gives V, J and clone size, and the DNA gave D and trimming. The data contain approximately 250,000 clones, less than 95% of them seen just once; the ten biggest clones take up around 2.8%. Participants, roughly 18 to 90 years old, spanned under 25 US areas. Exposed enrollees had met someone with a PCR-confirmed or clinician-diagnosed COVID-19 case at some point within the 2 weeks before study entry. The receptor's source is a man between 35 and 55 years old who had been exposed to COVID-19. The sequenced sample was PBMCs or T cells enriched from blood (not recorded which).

The CDR3, as DNA: TGTGCCAGCAGTTTATTAGGGGGAGGGGGCAATCAGCCCCAGCATTTT. It codes for CASSLLGGGGNQPQHF. The J gene is TRBJ1-5, the V gene TRBV27; a possible D gene is TRBD1 (6 bases). Germline-derived CDR1 and CDR2 are MNHEY and SMNVEV (reference sequence). Trimming pared 1 base from V and 2 bases from J, leaving 12 bases between. This CDR3 is built from 16 residues.